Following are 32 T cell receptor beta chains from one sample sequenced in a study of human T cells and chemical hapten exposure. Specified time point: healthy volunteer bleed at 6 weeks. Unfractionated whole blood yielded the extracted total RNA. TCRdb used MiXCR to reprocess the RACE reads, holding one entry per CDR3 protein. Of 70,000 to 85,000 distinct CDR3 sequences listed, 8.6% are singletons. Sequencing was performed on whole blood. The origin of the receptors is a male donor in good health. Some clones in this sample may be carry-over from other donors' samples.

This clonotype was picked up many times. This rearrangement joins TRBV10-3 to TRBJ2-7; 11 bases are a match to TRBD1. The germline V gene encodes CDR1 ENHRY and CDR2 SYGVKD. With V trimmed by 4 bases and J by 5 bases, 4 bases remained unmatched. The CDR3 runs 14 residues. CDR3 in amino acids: CAISGTGGRDEQYF. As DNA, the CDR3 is TGTGCCATCAGTGGGACAGGGGGCCGGGACGAGCAGTACTTC.

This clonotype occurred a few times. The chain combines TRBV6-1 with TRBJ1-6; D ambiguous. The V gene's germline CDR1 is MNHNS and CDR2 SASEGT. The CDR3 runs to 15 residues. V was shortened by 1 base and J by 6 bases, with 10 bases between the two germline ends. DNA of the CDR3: TGTGCCAGCAGTGAAGAACTGCGGATTAATTCACCCCTCCACTTT. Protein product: CASSEELRINSPLHF.

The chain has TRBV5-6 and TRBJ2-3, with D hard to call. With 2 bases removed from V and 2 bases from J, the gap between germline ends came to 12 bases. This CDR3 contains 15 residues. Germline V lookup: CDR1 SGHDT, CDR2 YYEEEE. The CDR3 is CASSFLDPLTDTQYF. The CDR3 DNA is TGTGCCAGCAGCTTTCTGGACCCCCTCACAGATACGCAGTATTTT.

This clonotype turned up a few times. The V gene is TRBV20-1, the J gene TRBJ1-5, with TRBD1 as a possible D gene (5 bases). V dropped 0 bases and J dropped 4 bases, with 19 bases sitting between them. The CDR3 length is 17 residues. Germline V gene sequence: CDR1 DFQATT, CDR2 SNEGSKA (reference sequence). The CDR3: CSARDGQNAGLNQPQHF. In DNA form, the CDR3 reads TGCAGTGCTAGAGATGGCCAGAACGCAGGGCTGAATCAGCCCCAGCATTTT.

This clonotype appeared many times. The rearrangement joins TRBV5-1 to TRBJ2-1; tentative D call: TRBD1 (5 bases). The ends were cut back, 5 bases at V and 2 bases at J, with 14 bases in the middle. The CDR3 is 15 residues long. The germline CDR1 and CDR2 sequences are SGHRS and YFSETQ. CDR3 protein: CASRLPGSTYNEQFF. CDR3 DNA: TGCGCCAGCAGGCTCCCAGGGTCCACCTACAATGAGCAGTTCTTC.

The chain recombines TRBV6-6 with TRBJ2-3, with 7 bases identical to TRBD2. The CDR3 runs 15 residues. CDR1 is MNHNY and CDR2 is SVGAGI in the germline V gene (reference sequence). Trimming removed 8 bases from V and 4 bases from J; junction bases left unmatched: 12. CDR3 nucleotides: TGTGCCAGCGTCCAAGCTGCGGGGGTTGCAGATACGCAGTATTTT. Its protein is CASVQAAGVADTQYF.

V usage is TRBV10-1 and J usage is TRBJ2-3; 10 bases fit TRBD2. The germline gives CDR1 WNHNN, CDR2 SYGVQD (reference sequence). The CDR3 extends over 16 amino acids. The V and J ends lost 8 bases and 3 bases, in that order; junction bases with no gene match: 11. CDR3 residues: CASELAGDFPTDTQYF. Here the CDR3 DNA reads TGCGCCAGCGAGCTAGCGGGAGATTTCCCGACAGATACGCAGTATTTT.

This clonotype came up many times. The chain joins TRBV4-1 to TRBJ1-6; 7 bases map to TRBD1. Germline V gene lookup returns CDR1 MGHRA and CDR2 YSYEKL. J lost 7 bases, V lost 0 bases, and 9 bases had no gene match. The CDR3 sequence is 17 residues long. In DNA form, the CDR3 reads TGCGCCAGCAGCCAAGAAGGGGGCAGGTCAGCAAATTCACCCCTCCACTTT. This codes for CASSQEGGRSANSPLHF.

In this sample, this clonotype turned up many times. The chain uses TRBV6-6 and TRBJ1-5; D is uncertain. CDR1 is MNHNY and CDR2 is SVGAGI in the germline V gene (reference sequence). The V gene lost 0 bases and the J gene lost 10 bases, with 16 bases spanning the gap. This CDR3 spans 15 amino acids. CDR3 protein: CASSYSGSAPNPQHF. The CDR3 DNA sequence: TGTGCCAGCAGTTACTCAGGGTCCGCGCCCAACCCCCAGCATTTT.

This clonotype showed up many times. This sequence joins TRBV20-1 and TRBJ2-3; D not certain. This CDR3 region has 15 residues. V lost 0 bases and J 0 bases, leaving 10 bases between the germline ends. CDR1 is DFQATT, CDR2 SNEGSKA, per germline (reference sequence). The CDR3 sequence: CSARDPLVSTDTQYF. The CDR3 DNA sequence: TGCAGTGCTAGAGATCCGTTGGTTAGCACAGATACGCAGTATTTT.

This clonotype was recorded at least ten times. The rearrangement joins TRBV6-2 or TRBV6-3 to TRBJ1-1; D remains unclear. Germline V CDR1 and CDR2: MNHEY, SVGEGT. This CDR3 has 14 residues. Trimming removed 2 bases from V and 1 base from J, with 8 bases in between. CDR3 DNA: TGTGCCAGCAGTTACGGATCAGGGAACACTGAAGCTTTCTTT. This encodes CASSYGSGNTEAFF.

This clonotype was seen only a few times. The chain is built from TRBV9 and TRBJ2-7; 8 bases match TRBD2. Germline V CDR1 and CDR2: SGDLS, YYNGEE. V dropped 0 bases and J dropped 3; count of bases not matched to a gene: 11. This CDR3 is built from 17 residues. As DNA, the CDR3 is TGTGCCAGCAGCGTAGGAGGAAGCGGGGGTGGATTCTACGAGCAGTACTTC. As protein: CASSVGGSGGGFYEQYF.

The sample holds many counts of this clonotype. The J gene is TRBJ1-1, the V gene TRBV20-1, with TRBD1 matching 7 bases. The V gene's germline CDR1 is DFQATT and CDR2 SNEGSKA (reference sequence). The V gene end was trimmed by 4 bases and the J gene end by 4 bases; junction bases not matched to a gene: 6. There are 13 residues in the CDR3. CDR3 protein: CSAIRGVGTEAFF. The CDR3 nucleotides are TGCAGTGCTATCAGGGGGGTCGGCACTGAAGCTTTCTTT.

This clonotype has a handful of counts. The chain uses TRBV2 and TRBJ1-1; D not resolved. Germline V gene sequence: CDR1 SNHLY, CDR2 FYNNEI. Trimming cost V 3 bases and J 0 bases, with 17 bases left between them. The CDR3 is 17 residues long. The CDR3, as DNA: TGTGCCAGCAGTGAGTTCTCGAGTTCCCTTATGAACACTGAAGCTTTCTTT. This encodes CASSEFSSSLMNTEAFF.

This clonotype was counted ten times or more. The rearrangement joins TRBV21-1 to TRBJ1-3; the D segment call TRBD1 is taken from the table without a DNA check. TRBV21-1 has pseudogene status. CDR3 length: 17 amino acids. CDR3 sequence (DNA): TGTGCCAGCAGCAAAGAGGGACAGGGGGCAGCTGGAAACACCATATATTTT. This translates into CASSKEGQGAAGNTIYF.

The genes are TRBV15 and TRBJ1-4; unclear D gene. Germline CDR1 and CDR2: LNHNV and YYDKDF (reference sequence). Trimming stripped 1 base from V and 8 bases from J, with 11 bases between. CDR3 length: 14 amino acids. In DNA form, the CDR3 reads TGTGCCACCAGCAGAGTTAGGGAGAAGGAAAAACTGTTTTTT. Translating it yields CATSRVREKEKLFF.

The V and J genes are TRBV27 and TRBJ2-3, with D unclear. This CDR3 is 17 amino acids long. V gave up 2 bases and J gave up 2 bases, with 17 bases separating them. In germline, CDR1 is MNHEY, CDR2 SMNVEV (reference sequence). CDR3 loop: CASSLRDTTSPTDTQYF. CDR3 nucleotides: TGTGCCAGCAGTTTAAGGGATACGACCTCTCCCACAGATACGCAGTATTTT.

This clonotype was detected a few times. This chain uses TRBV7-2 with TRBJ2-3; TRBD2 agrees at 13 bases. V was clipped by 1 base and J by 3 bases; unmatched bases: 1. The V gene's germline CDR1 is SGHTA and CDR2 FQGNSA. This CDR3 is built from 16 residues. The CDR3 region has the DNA TGTGCCAGCAGCTTAGGGACTAGCGGGAGTACAGATACGCAGTATTTT. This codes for CASSLGTSGSTDTQYF.

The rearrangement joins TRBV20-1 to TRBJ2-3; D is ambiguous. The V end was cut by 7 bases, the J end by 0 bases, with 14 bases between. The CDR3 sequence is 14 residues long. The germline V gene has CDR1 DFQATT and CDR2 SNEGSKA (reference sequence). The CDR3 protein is CSVSAVSSTDTQYF. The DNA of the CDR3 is TGCAGTGTTTCTGCGGTCTCAAGCACAGATACGCAGTATTTT.

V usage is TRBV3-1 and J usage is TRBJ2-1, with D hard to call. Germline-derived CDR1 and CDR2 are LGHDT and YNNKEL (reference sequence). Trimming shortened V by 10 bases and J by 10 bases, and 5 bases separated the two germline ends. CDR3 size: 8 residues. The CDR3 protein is CAKREQFF. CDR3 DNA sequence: TGTGCCAAAAGGGAGCAGTTCTTC.

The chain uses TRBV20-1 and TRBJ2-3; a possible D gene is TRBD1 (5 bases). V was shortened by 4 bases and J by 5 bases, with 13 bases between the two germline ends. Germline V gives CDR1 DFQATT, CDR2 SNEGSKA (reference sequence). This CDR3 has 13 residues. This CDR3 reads CSAIRVSGDTQYF. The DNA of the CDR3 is TGCAGTGCTATCAGGGTTTCAGGAGATACGCAGTATTTT.

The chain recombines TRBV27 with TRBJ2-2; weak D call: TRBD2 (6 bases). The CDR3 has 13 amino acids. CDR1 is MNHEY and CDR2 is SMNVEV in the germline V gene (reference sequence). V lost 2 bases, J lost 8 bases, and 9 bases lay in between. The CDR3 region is CASSLVRGGELFF. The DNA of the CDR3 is TGTGCCAGCAGTTTAGTCCGGGGGGGGGAGCTGTTTTTT.

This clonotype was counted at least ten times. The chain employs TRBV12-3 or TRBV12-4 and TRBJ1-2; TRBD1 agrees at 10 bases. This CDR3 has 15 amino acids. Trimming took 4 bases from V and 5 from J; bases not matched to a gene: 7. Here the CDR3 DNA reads TGTGCCAGCAGTTACGGGACAGGGGCGACGTATGGCTACACCTTC. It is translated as CASSYGTGATYGYTF.

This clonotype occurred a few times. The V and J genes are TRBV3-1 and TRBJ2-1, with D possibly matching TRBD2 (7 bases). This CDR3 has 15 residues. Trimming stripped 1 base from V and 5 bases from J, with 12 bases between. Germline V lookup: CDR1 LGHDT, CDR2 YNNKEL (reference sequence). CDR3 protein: CASSQAPGGHNEQFF. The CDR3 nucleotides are TGTGCCAGCAGCCAAGCGCCGGGGGGCCACAATGAGCAGTTCTTC.

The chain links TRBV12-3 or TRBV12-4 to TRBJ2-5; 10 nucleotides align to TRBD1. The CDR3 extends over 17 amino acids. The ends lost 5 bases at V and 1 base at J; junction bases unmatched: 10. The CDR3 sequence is CASSKRVGQGSQETQYF. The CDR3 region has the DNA TGTGCCAGCAGTAAAAGGGTGGGACAGGGGAGCCAAGAGACCCAGTACTTC.

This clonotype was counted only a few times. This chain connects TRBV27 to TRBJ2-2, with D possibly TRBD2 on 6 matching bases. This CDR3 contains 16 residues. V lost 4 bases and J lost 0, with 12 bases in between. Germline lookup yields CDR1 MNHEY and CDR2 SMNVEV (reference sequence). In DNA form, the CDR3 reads TGTGCCAGCAGTTCATTAGCGGAGTCGAACACCGGGGAGCTGTTTTTT. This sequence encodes CASSSLAESNTGELFF.

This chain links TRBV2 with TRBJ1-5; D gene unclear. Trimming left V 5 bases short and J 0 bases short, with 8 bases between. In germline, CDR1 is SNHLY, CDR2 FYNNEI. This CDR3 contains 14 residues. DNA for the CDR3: TGTGCCAGCAGTTGGTGGGATAGCAATCAGCCCCAGCATTTT. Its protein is CASSWWDSNQPQHF. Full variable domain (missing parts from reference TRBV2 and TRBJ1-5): EPEVTQTPSHQVTQMGQEVILRCVPISNHLYFYWYRQILGQKVEFLVSFYNNEISEKSEIFDDQFSVERPDGSNFTLKIRSTKLEDSAMYFCASSWWDSNQPQHFGDGTRLSIL.

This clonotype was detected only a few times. This CDR3 is CASSSLGLAGETGELFF. The CDR3 region has the DNA TGTGCCAGCAGCTCCCTGGGACTAGCGGGGGAAACCGGGGAGCTGTTTTTT. The chain couples TRBV7-3 to TRBJ2-2; 14 bases fit TRBD2. Germline values: CDR1 SGHTA, CDR2 FQGTGA. This CDR3 has 17 residues. V gave up 4 bases and J gave up 5 bases; unmatched junction bases: 6.

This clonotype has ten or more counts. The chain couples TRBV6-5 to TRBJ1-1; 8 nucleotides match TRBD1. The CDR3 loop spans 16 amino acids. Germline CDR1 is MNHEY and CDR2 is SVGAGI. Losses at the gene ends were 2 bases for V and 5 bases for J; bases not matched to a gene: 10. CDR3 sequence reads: CASSYRAAGGRTEAFF. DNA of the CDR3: TGTGCCAGCAGTTACAGGGCGGCAGGGGGCCGGACTGAAGCTTTCTTT.

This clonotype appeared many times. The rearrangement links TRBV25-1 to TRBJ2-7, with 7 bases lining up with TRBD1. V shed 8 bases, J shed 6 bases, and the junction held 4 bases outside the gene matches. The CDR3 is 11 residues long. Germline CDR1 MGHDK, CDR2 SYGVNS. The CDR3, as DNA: TGTGCCAGCCGACAGGGATCCGAGCAGTACTTC. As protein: CASRQGSEQYF.

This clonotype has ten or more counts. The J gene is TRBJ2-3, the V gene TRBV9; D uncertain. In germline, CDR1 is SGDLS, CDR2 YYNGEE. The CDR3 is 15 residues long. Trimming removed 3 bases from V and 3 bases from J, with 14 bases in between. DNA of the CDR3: TGTGCCAGCAGCGCCTCCAATCATTTTACAGATACGCAGTATTTT. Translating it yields CASSASNHFTDTQYF.

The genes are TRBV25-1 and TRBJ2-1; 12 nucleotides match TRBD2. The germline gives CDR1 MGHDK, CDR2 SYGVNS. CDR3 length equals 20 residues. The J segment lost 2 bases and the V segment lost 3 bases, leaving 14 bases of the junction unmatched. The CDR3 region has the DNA TGTGCCAGCAGTGACTTAATCTGGACTAGCGGGAAGGGAGCCTACAATGAGCAGTTCTTC. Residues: CASSDLIWTSGKGAYNEQFF.